Shown below are 17 T cell receptor beta chains from a single sample sequenced in a study of T cells in women clearing cervical HPV infection. Data came from immunoSEQ multiplex PCR; TCRdb stores just in-frame clones and leaves some out. This sample contains 15,000 to 20,000 clones. What was sequenced was blood buffy coat. These receptors were obtained from a woman aged 18-70 years with a cervical HPV16 infection that either progressed to CIN3+ or cleared (not recorded which).

Points on this clone: The missing CDR3 end, 3 residues past where the read stops, is filled in from the germline J gene. This chain joins TRBV4-2 and TRBJ2-3, with 10 bases that match TRBD2. The CDR3 spans 18 residues. V was clipped by 0 bases and J by 6 bases; unmatched bases: 12. Germline V gene data show CDR1 as LGHNA and CDR2 as YNFKEQ. CDR3 bases read: TGTGCCAGCAGCCAAGATCATGGTAGCGGGGGGTTGGCGGATACG. It encodes CASSQDHGSGGLADT. The CDR3 in its entirety is CASSQDHGSGGLADTQYF.

To note about this clone: Read sequence stops 3 residues before the CDR3 end, and the germline J gene provides the missing end. The chain joins TRBV18 to TRBJ1-4; a weak D match, TRBD1 (5 bases). The germline CDR1 and CDR2 sequences are KGHSH and LQKENI. CDR3 size: 15 residues. This CDR3 is CASSREGHLGETLFF. Partial CDR3 DNA: TGTGCCAGCTCTCGCGAGGGGCATCTAGGAGAGACA. The full variable domain, rest sourced from reference TRBV18 and TRBJ1-4, is NAGVMQNPRHLVRRRGQEARLRCSPMKGHSHVYWYRQLPEEGLKFMVYLQKENIIDESGMPKERFSAEFPKEGPSILRIQQVVRGDSAAYFCASSREGHLGETLFFGSGTQLSVL.

To note about this clone: Read data end 3 residues before the CDR3 end; the end is taken from the germline J gene. The chain couples TRBV18 to TRBJ1-2; 8 bases are a match to TRBD1. The V gene's germline CDR1 is KGHSH and CDR2 LQKENI. V was clipped by 3 bases and J by 4 bases; unmatched bases: 16. This CDR3 is built from 18 residues. The DNA read from the CDR3 is TGTGCCAGCTCACCGTTAGACAGGGGAAGATCCTCTAGCTATGGC. Its protein product is CASSPLDRGRSSSYG. The CDR3 in its entirety is CASSPLDRGRSSSYGYTF.

The CDR3 sequence is CSSQVGATEAFF. The DNA read from the CDR3 is TGCAGTTCCCAGGTTGGCGCCACTGAA. The rearrangement links TRBV20-1 to TRBJ1-1; D not resolved. The read comes to an end 3 residues before the CDR3 does, leaving the germline J gene to fill in the end. The CDR3 has 12 amino acids. CDR1 and CDR2 from the germline V gene are DFQATT and SNEGSKA (reference sequence). Trimming shortened V by 8 bases and J by 4 bases, and 14 bases separated the two germline ends.

On this clone itself: The missing CDR3 end, 3 residues past where the read stops, is filled in from the germline J gene. The chain employs TRBV7-2 and TRBJ1-2; no clear D. CDR3 length: 13 amino acids. Germline CDR1 reads SGHTA; CDR2 reads FQGNSA. The CDR3 bases that were read are TGTGCCAGCAGCTTGATTAGCGTCCCTGAC. Protein product: CASSLISVPD. The full CDR3 protein is CASSLISVPDYTF.

Comments on this clone: The read stops 3 residues short of the end of the CDR3; the missing end is completed from the germline J gene. The J gene is TRBJ2-3, the V gene TRBV5-1, with D possibly matching TRBD2 (5 bases). Germline CDR1 SGHRS, CDR2 YFSETQ. This CDR3 has 15 residues. V was trimmed by 3 bases and J by 5 bases, leaving 16 bases between them. CDR3 protein: CASSSALALGDTQYF. The CDR3 DNA, read in part, is TGCGCCAGCAGCTCCGCCCTAGCCTTGGGAGATACG.

The part of the CDR3 DNA that was read is TGTGCCAGCAGCGATCAGGGACTGGTAGACACTGAA. This sequence encodes CASSDQGLVDTE. The whole CDR3 is CASSDQGLVDTEAFF. The rearrangement uses TRBV5-4 and TRBJ1-1; a possible D gene is TRBD1 (5 bases). The read falls 3 residues short of the CDR3 end, and the missing part is taken from the germline J gene. This CDR3 contains 15 residues. Germline V lookup: CDR1 SGHNT, CDR2 YYREEE (reference sequence). Trimming took 4 bases from V and 3 from J, leaving 16 bases between them.

A word on this clone: The sequenced fragment ends 3 residues before the CDR3 boundary, so the rest is inferred from the germline J gene. The genes are TRBV20-1 and TRBJ2-3, with 15 bases aligning to TRBD2. There are 15 residues in the CDR3. From germline, CDR1 is DFQATT and CDR2 SNEGSKA (reference sequence). J gave up 4 bases and V 5 bases, and 4 bases lay outside the gene matches. The DNA read from the CDR3 is TGCAGTGCTCGGACTAGCGGGGGGGTGGCAGATACG. Translation gives CSARTSGGVADT. The whole CDR3 sequence is CSARTSGGVADTQYF.

As to this clone: Read coverage stops 3 residues before the CDR3 terminus; the germline J gene supplies the remainder. The chain combines TRBV20-1 with TRBJ1-5; perhaps TRBD1 as D (5 bases). Trimming pared 4 bases from V and 0 bases from J, leaving 10 bases between. The CDR3 is made up of 14 amino acids. Per the germline V gene, CDR1 is DFQATT and CDR2 is SNEGSKA (reference sequence). The CDR3 DNA, read in part, is TGCAGTGCTAAGCCCCAGGGTAGCAATCAGCCC. This sequence encodes CSAKPQGSNQP. The full CDR3 protein reads CSAKPQGSNQPQHF.

In the case of this clone: The read stops 3 residues short of the end of the CDR3; the missing end is completed from the germline J gene. The rearrangement joins TRBV20-1 to TRBJ1-5, with 8 bases matching TRBD1. This CDR3 comprises 15 residues. Trimming took 3 bases from V and 3 from J; bases not matched to a gene: 7. Looked up from germline, CDR1 is DFQATT and CDR2 is SNEGSKA (reference sequence). The part of the CDR3 DNA that was read is TGCAGTGCTAGTTATGGGACAGGATACAATCAGCCC. Protein: CSASYGTGYNQP. The whole CDR3 sequence reads CSASYGTGYNQPQHF.

Notes on this clone: Coverage ceases 3 residues before the CDR3 finishes, and the germline J gene fills in the end. The chain couples TRBV20-1 to TRBJ2-3; perhaps TRBD2 as D (6 bases). Per the germline V gene, CDR1 is DFQATT and CDR2 is SNEGSKA (reference sequence). The CDR3 sequence is 13 residues long. Incomplete CDR3 DNA: TGCAGTGCTAGAGCGGGCGGGGCCCAGCCG. Translated, it gives CSARAGGAQP. From start to end, the CDR3 is CSARAGGAQPQYF.

As regards this clone: Read data end 3 residues before the CDR3 end; the end is taken from the germline J gene. The rearrangement joins TRBV6-1 to TRBJ1-5; tentative D call: TRBD1 (5 bases). Germline assignment: CDR1 MNHNS and CDR2 SASEGT. The CDR3 runs to 13 residues. Between the trimmed V and J ends, which lost 4 bases and 7 bases, there was a span of 11 bases. The CDR3 protein is CASSAGLEQPQHF. CDR3 bases read: TGTGCCAGCAGTGCAGGGTTGGAACAGCCC.

For this clone: Read data end 3 residues before the CDR3 end; the end is taken from the germline J gene. The rearrangement uses TRBV4-2 and TRBJ2-3; perhaps TRBD2 as D (6 bases). There are 14 residues in the CDR3. Looked up from germline, CDR1 is LGHNA and CDR2 is YNFKEQ. CDR3 DNA (partial): TGTGCCAGCAGCCAGGGCGGGGTCGAAGAGACG. Residues: CASSQGGVEET. The entire CDR3 protein is CASSQGGVEETQYF.

In regard to this clone: With the read ending 3 residues before the CDR3 end, the germline J gene is used to fill in that end. The V call is TRBV7-9, the J call TRBJ2-1; possible D gene TRBD1, 5 bases. The CDR3 is 11 residues long. Germline CDR1 is SEHNR and CDR2 is FQNEAQ (reference sequence). With 11 bases removed from V and 4 bases from J, the gap between germline ends came to 9 bases. The DNA read from the CDR3 is TGTGCCCTGGACAATTACAATGAG. Translated: CALDNYNE. The entire CDR3 protein reads CALDNYNEQFF. Full variable domain (remainder filled in from reference TRBV7-9 and TRBJ2-1): DTGVSQNPRHKITKRGQNVTFRCDPISEHNRLYWYRQTLGQGPEFLTYFQNEAQLEKSRLLSDRFSAERPKGSFSTLEIQRTEQGDSAMYLCALDNYNEQFFGPGTRLTVL.

Note on this clone: The junction shows a germline mismatch at one end, possibly a read error. The read is 3 residues too short to cover the CDR3 end, so that end is filled in from the germline J gene. The genes are TRBV7-7 and TRBJ2-2, with D perhaps TRBD2 (5 bases). CDR3 size: 14 residues. CDR1 is SSHAT and CDR2 is FNYEAQ in the germline V gene (reference sequence). The CDR3: CASSLRRTAGELFF. The sequenced part of the CDR3 DNA is TGTGCTAGCAGCTTACGCCGGACTGCCGGGGAG.

For this clone: Read coverage stops 3 residues before the CDR3 terminus; the germline J gene supplies the remainder. The chain has TRBV6-2 or TRBV6-3 and TRBJ2-1, with 9 bases lining up with TRBD2. The germline V gene has CDR1 MNHEY and CDR2 SVGEGT. This CDR3 comprises 15 residues. The V and J ends lost 6 bases and 0 bases, in that order; junction bases with no gene match: 3. Partial CDR3 DNA: TGTGCCAGCAGGCCTAGCGGGGCCTCCTACAATGAG. Translating it yields CASRPSGASYNE. The entire CDR3 reads CASRPSGASYNEQFF.

On this clone: Coverage ceases 3 residues before the CDR3 finishes, and the germline J gene fills in the end. The V call is TRBV20-1, the J call TRBJ2-7; D is possibly TRBD1 (6 bases). Germline V CDR1 and CDR2: DFQATT, SNEGSKA (reference sequence). The CDR3 spans 15 residues. The V gene lost 7 bases and the J gene lost 3 bases, with 22 bases spanning the gap. CDR3 DNA (partial): TGCAGTGTCGCCAGCCAGAATAGAGGGGGCTACGAG. This gives the protein CSVASQNRGGYE. The complete CDR3 reads CSVASQNRGGYEQYF.